This entry describes one T cell receptor (beta chain). From blood CD8+ and CD4+ T cells, TCR beta sequences were generated. Both CD4+ and CD8+ T cells were negatively isolated, and TEMRA cells underwent FACS enrichment. V was clipped by 5 bases and J by 4 bases; unmatched bases: 9. The CDR3 covers 15 residues. Germline values: CDR1 MNHEY, CDR2 SMNVEV (reference sequence). These data belong to a study of CD8 T cells in Susac syndrome. Random hexamers were used to reverse transcribe the RNA input (0.5 to 1 ug). Amplification of TCR beta CDR3 was carried out by immunoSEQ multiplex PCR, which covered 54 Vbeta and 13 Jbeta segments. TCRdb fed the immunoSEQ multiplex PCR reads into MiXCR, producing one record per CDR3 protein. The repertoire consists of more than 100,000 distinct CDR3 sequences, with roughly 80% occurring once and the leading ten covering approximately 0.51%.

The TCR was taken from a human donor with multiple sclerosis. Sequencing was performed on CD8+ T cells from PBMCs. The chain links TRBV27 to TRBJ2-5; 8 bases align to TRBD2. The CDR3 DNA is TGTGCCAGCAGTCCTGGACTAGCTTTAATAGAGACCCAGTACTTC. Its translation: CASSPGLALIETQYF.